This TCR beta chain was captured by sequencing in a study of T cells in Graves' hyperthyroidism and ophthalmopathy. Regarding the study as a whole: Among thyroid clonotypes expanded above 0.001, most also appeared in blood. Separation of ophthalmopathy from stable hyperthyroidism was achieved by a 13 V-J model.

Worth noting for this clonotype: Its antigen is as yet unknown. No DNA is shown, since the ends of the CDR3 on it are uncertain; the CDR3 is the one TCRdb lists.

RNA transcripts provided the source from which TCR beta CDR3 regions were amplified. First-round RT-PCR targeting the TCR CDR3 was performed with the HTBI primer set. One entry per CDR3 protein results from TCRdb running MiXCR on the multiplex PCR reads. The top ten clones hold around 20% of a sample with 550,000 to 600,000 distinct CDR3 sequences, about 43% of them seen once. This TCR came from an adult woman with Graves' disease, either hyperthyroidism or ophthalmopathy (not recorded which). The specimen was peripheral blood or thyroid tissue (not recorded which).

This CDR3 is CASIYLCSVLTGTRYEQYF. The chain uses TRBV7-9 and TRBJ2-7. Looked up from germline, CDR1 is SEHNR and CDR2 is FQNEAQ (reference sequence). Termini included, the CDR3 measures 19 amino acids.